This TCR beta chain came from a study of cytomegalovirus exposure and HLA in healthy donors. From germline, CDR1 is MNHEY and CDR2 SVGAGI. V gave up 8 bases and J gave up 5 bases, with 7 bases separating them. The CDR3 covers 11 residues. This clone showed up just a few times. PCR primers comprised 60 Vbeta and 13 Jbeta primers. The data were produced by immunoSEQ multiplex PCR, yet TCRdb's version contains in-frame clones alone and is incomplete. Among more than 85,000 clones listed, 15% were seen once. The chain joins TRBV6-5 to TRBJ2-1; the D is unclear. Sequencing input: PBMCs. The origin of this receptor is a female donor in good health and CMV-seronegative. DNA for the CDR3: TGTGCCAGCTGCAGGAACAATGAGCAGTTCTTC. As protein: CASCRNNEQFF.